This T cell receptor beta chain was profiled in a study of response to subunit inactivated influenza vaccine (dated by TCRdb to the late 2010s). Turning to the overall study: Deep quantitative T cell receptor repertoire profiling was used in the study to track responses to a trivalent subunit inactivated influenza vaccine. Overall study outcomes, separate from this receptor: The authors proposed that each seasonal influenza vaccination may bring in only a limited number of new T cells.

This clonotype was seen more than once but under ten times. This clone's antigen is unknown. Base quality data are lacking; no much larger clone is found one base away. Library construction relied on RT-PCR. TCRdb shows the sequencer as Illumina HiSeq 2500. TCRdb passed the public sequencing reads through fastp at Q25 and MiXCR, retaining productive beta sequences. Rows merge per CDR3 protein into single entries with the most common DNA and genes. The sample table lists approximately 500,000 distinct CDR3 sequences, approximately 15% of them with a count of one. Around 10% of the sample goes to the ten largest clones. Measured from the cysteine to the phenylalanine, the CDR3 is 16 residues long. The entry retains the CDR3 DNA only, 48 bases that are in frame from base 1. V was cut back by 3 bases and J by 0 bases, leaving a gap of 17 bases between them. The germline V gene encodes CDR1 DFQATT and CDR2 SNEGSKA (reference sequence).

The chain is made from TRBV20-1 and TRBJ2-5; the D gene is not confidently resolved. The clonotype was recovered from a man in his fifties who received an inactivated influenza vaccine. Donor details come from another sample of the same person, matched by shared clones. This sample comprised PBMCs from blood, obtained 11 to 12 days after vaccination. Read as DNA, the sequence is TGCAGTGCTAGGGGCACCTCGGGCGACTACCAAGAGACCCAGTACTTC. The encoded protein is CSARGTSGDYQETQYF.